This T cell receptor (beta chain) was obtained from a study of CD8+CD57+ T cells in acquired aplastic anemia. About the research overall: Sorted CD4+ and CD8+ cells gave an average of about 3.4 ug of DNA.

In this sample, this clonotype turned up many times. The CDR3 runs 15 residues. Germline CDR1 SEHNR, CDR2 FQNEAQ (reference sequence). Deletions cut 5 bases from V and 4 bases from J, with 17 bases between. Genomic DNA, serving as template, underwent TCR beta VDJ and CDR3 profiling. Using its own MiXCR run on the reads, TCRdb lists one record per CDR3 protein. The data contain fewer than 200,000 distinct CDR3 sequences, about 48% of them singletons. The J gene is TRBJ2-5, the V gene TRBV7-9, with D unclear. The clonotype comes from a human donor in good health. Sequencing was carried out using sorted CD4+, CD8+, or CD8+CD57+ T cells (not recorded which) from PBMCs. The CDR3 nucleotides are TGTGCCAGCAGCAGTGGACGGACGTCCTCAGAGACCCAGTACTTC. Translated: CASSSGRTSSETQYF.